What follows are 11 T cell receptor beta chains derived from one specimen sequenced in a study of shared clonotypes between healthy human individuals (dated by TCRdb to 2019 to 2021). The library was made by the immunoSEQ multiplex PCR assay. In its TCRdb copy, this immuneACCESS table keeps in-frame sequences only and misses some clones. Where compared with another copy, unresolved V genes explain less than half of these, and the others have no known cause. In all, the sample holds around 88,000 clones, and 67% of those were seen once. The ten most abundant clones make up about 45% of the sample. The material sequenced was memory CD8+ T cells sorted from blood. Per the publication, the cell subset or site label means: CD45RO+ cells pooled with CCR7-negative TemRA cells. The receptors stem from a man aged 25-40 years in good health.

Only a few counts were recorded for this clone. Here the CDR3 DNA reads TGCGCCAGCAGCCGGACAGCTACCTACGAGCAGTACTTC. Protein sequence: CASSRTATYEQYF. The rearrangement links TRBV5-1 to TRBJ2-7; TRBD1 might be the D (6 bases). Germline V lookup: CDR1 SGHRS, CDR2 YFSETQ. The CDR3 is 13 amino acids. Trimming took off 4 bases at V and 2 bases at J, with 10 bases between the two ends.

The gene calls are TRBV5-4 and TRBJ2-1, with D tentatively TRBD1 (6 bases). Germline CDR1 is SGHNT and CDR2 is YYREEE (reference sequence). Trimming cost V 5 bases and J 5 bases, with 11 bases left between them. The CDR3 covers 13 residues. The DNA for the CDR3 is TGTGCCAGCAGTCTGGACAGAAACAATGAGCAGTTCTTC. Translation gives CASSLDRNNEQFF.

This clone was seen a single time. This chain uses TRBV28 with TRBJ2-2, with D perhaps matching TRBD1 (5 bases). In germline, CDR1 is MDHEN, CDR2 SYDVKM. V was shortened by 3 bases and J by 6 bases, with 8 bases between the two germline ends. The CDR3 runs 13 residues. For the CDR3, the DNA is TGTGCCAGCAGTTTGCTGGGGCCCGGGGAGCTGTTTTTT. The encoded protein is CASSLLGPGELFF.

This chain links TRBV9 with TRBJ1-1; TRBD1 aligns across 8 bases. The V segment lost 0 bases and the J segment 5 bases; nucleotides outside the gene matches: 6. The CDR3 loop spans 15 amino acids. Germline loops: CDR1 SGDLS, CDR2 YYNGEE. Written as DNA, the CDR3 is TGTGCCAGCAGCGTAGACCAGGACAGGGATACTGAAGCTTTCTTT. Encoded protein: CASSVDQDRDTEAFF.

The gene calls are TRBV29-1 and TRBJ2-5; a weak D match, TRBD2 (7 bases). The V gene's germline CDR1 is SQVTM and CDR2 ANQGSEA. Trimming cost V 6 bases and J 2 bases, with 22 bases left between them. This CDR3 has 16 residues. The CDR3 region has the DNA TGCAGCGTGGGGGGGTTAGGAGGACAGCTTCAAGAGACCCAGTACTTC. It specifies CSVGGLGGQLQETQYF.

The chain has TRBV7-2 and TRBJ2-7, with 7 bases aligning to TRBD2. Germline V gene sequence: CDR1 SGHTA, CDR2 FQGNSA. J lost 4 bases, V lost 5 bases, and 14 bases had no gene match. This CDR3 has 16 amino acids. The CDR3 bases are TGTGCCAGCAGCGCTACCCCGGGCGGGAGTACGTACGAGCAGTACTTC. This codes for CASSATPGGSTYEQYF.

This chain joins TRBV18 and TRBJ2-1; TRBD1 agrees at 7 bases. Unmatched junction bases numbered 11, after V lost 3 bases and J lost 6 bases. This CDR3 has 16 residues. The germline V gene has CDR1 KGHSH and CDR2 LQKENI. The CDR3 protein is CASSPATGFDGNEQFF. CDR3 sequence (DNA): TGTGCCAGCTCACCCGCGACAGGGTTTGATGGCAATGAGCAGTTCTTC.

V usage is TRBV25-1 and J usage is TRBJ2-1; D unresolved. Germline CDR1 reads MGHDK; CDR2 reads SYGVNS. Between the trimmed V and J ends, which lost 0 bases and 6 bases, there was a span of 9 bases. The length of the CDR3 is 14 residues. The CDR3 loop reads CASSEYVNTNEQFF. DNA for the CDR3: TGTGCCAGCAGTGAATATGTTAACACCAATGAGCAGTTCTTC.

The chain has TRBV10-2 and TRBJ2-7; D uncertain. Germline V gives CDR1 WSHSY, CDR2 SAAADI. There are 14 residues in the CDR3. V was shortened by 2 bases and J by 0 bases, with 8 bases between the two germline ends. The CDR3 sequence: CASSEDHSSYEQYF. In DNA form, the CDR3 reads TGCGCCAGCAGTGAGGACCACAGCTCCTACGAGCAGTACTTC.

This clone was seen a few times. The J gene is TRBJ2-7, the V gene TRBV7-2, with 9 bases matching TRBD1. This CDR3 is 16 amino acids long. V gave up 5 bases and J gave up 2 bases; unmatched junction bases: 10. Per germline, CDR1 SGHTA and CDR2 FQGNSA. The CDR3 DNA follows: TGTGCCAGCAGCAGAAGCCGGGACAGGGACACCTACGAGCAGTACTTC. Protein: CASSRSRDRDTYEQYF.

V usage is TRBV7-9 and J usage is TRBJ2-7, with 7 bases aligning to TRBD1. The CDR3 is 13 residues long. Germline V CDR1 and CDR2: SEHNR, FQNEAQ (reference sequence). With V trimmed by 5 bases and J by 5 bases, 6 bases remained unmatched. Here the CDR3 reads CASSDHGTDEQYF. The DNA of the CDR3 is TGTGCCAGCAGCGACCACGGGACAGACGAGCAGTACTTC.